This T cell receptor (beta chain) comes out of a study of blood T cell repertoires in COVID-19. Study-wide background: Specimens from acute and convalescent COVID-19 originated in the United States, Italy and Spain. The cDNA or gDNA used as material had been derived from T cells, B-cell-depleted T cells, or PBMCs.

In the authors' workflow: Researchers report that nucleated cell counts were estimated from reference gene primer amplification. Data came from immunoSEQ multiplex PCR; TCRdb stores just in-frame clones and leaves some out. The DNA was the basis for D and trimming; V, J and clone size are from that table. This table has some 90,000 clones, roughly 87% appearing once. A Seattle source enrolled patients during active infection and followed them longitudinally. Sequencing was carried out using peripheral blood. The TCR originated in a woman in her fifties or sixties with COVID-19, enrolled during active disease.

The CDR3 nucleotides read TGTGCCAGCTCACCTCAAGACACCTCTGGAAACACCATATATTTT. This gives the protein CASSPQDTSGNTIYF. J is TRBJ1-3 and V is TRBV18; D gene uncertain. This CDR3 spans 15 amino acids. With 3 bases removed from V and 0 bases from J, the gap between germline ends came to 9 bases. In germline, CDR1 is KGHSH, CDR2 LQKENI.